The 31 T cell receptor beta chains in this list originate from one sample, sequenced in a study of type 1 regulatory T cells. TCRdb used MiXCR to reprocess the reads, holding one entry per CDR3 protein. In the table there are about 24,000 distinct CDR3 sequences, about two thirds of which are singletons. No antigen has been identified for these receptors. Sequencing used cultured T cells, either the whole culture or a sorted T cell fraction (not recorded which). Regarding subset: Tr1-enriched cell product generated in vitro against host alloantigens. Every receptor here comes from a human donor in good health.

This clonotype was observed a few times. This chain uses TRBV7-9 with TRBJ1-3; TRBD1 aligns across 10 bases. J was trimmed by 4 bases and V by 8 bases; bases with no gene match: 5. This CDR3 contains 14 residues. In germline, CDR1 is SEHNR, CDR2 FQNEAQ (reference sequence). CDR3 region: CASGLTGGGNTIYF. DNA of the CDR3: TGTGCCAGCGGTCTGACAGGGGGCGGAAACACCATATATTTT.

This rearrangement joins TRBV30 to TRBJ2-1; D is undetermined. The CDR3 length is 15 residues. Trimming left V 0 bases short and J 7 bases short, with 16 bases between. Germline CDR1 and CDR2: GTSNPN and SVGIG (reference sequence). CDR3 bases: TGTGCCTGGAGTGTTAAAACTCTGGGGAAAAATGAGCAGTTCTTC. Amino acid sequence: CAWSVKTLGKNEQFF. Full variable domain (remainder filled in from reference TRBV30 and TRBJ2-1): SQTIHQWPATLVQPVGSPLSLECTVEGTSNPNLYWYRQAAGRGLQLLFYSVGIGQISSEVPQNLSASRPQDRQFILSSKKLLLSDSGFYLCAWSVKTLGKNEQFFGPGTRLTVL.

V usage is TRBV4-1 and J usage is TRBJ2-5; 7 positions agree with TRBD2. This CDR3 is 15 amino acids long. The junction had 3 bases not matched to a gene; V was cut back by 2 bases and J by 0 bases. The germline CDR1 and CDR2 sequences are MGHRA and YSYEKL. For the CDR3, the DNA is TGCGCCAGCAGCCAAACCGGGACTAACCAAGAGACCCAGTACTTC. Translation: CASSQTGTNQETQYF.

The chain combines TRBV9 with TRBJ2-2, with TRBD2 as a possible D gene (5 bases). V lost 4 bases, J lost 1 base, and 11 bases lay in between. Germline V CDR1 and CDR2: SGDLS, YYNGEE. The CDR3 has 15 amino acids. The CDR3 coding sequence is TGTGCCAGCAGCCGTGAGGACTGGAACACCGGGGAGCTGTTTTTT. Encoded protein: CASSREDWNTGELFF.

The chain links TRBV5-1 to TRBJ2-2, with D possibly TRBD2 on 6 matching bases. V lost 4 bases and J lost 5, with 15 bases in between. Germline assignment: CDR1 SGHRS and CDR2 YFSETQ. The CDR3 extends over 15 amino acids. The CDR3 nucleotides read TGCGCCAGCAGCCCGCGGCGGGGCGGGACCGGGGAGCTGTTTTTT. It translates to CASSPRRGGTGELFF. The variable domain in full, completed from reference TRBV5-1 and TRBJ2-2, reads KAGVTQTPRYLIKTRGQQVTLSCSPISGHRSVSWYQQTPGQGLQFLFEYFSETQRNKGNFPGRFSGRQFSNSRSEMNVSTLELGDSALYLCASSPRRGGTGELFFGEGSRLTVL.

In DNA, the CDR3 is TGTGCCAGCAGTGAATGGGTCGGCACAGATACGCAGTATTTT. The encoded protein is CASSEWVGTDTQYF. The gene calls are TRBV25-1 and TRBJ2-3, with D uncertain. Germline CDR1 reads MGHDK; CDR2 reads SYGVNS. CDR3 size: 14 residues. V was shortened by 1 base and J by 1 base, with 6 bases between the two germline ends. The whole variable domain, filled in from reference TRBV25-1 and TRBJ2-3, reads EADIYQTPRYLVIGTGKKITLECSQTMGHDKMYWYQQDPGMELHLIHYSYGVNSTEKGDLSSESTVSRIRTEHFPLTLESARPSHTSQYLCASSEWVGTDTQYFGPGTRLTVL.

CDR3: CASRYGASTEAFF. As DNA, the CDR3 is TGTGCCAGCAGGTACGGCGCGAGCACTGAAGCTTTCTTT. This sequence joins TRBV12-3 or TRBV12-4 and TRBJ1-1; D not resolved. Trimming pared 6 bases from V and 4 bases from J, leaving 12 bases between. The CDR3 is 13 amino acids.

J is TRBJ1-2 and V is TRBV7-2; TRBD1 matches 8 bases. CDR3 length equals 14 residues. The trim removed 5 bases at V and 1 base at J, leaving 3 bases unmatched. Germline values: CDR1 SGHTA, CDR2 FQGNSA. The CDR3 region is CASSLTGGNYGYTF. The CDR3 region has the DNA TGTGCCAGCAGCCTCACAGGGGGTAACTATGGCTACACCTTC.

V is TRBV6-1 and J is TRBJ2-7; D is uncertain. The CDR3 sequence is 13 residues long. V dropped 3 bases and J dropped 2 bases, with 8 bases sitting between them. Germline CDR1 reads MNHNS; CDR2 reads SASEGT. CDR3 nucleotides: TGTGCCAGCAGTGAGGTACGGCCCTACGAGCAGTACTTC. Its translation: CASSEVRPYEQYF.

This clonotype was seen only a few times. This sequence joins TRBV3-1 and TRBJ1-1, with D possibly being TRBD1 (5 bases). CDR1 is LGHDT, CDR2 YNNKEL, per germline (reference sequence). Trimming left V 4 bases short and J 6 bases short, with 15 bases between. CDR3 size: 14 residues. Written as DNA, the CDR3 is TGTGCCAGCAGCCGAAGGGAGGGGCTCGCTGAAGCTTTCTTT. Translated: CASSRREGLAEAFF.

The chain recombines TRBV7-9 with TRBJ2-5, with D perhaps given as TRBD1 or TRBD2 (5 bases each). Germline assignment: CDR1 SEHNR and CDR2 FQNEAQ (reference sequence). Trimming cost V 2 bases and J 4 bases, with 8 bases left between them. The CDR3 covers 13 residues. CDR3 protein: CASSLLGRETQYF. For the CDR3, the DNA is TGTGCCAGCAGCTTATTGGGACGAGAGACCCAGTACTTC. Looking up the rest from reference TRBV7-9 and TRBJ2-5 gives the full variable domain: DTGVSQNPRHKITKRGQNVTFRCDPISEHNRLYWYRQTLGQGPEFLTYFQNEAQLEKSRLLSDRFSAERPKGSFSTLEIQRTEQGDSAMYLCASSLLGRETQYFGPGTRLLVL.

This clonotype showed up just a few times. The genes are TRBV28 and TRBJ2-7; a weak D match, TRBD1 (6 bases). The germline V gene has CDR1 MDHEN and CDR2 SYDVKM. V was clipped by 6 bases and J by 4 bases, with 16 bases between them. This CDR3 has 14 residues. The CDR3 loop is CASSVQPQGYEQYF. DNA of the CDR3: TGTGCCAGCAGCGTTCAACCCCAGGGGTACGAGCAGTACTTC.

This clonotype was counted a few times. This chain links TRBV12-3 or TRBV12-4 with TRBJ2-6; D is ambiguous. This CDR3 region has 15 residues. Trimming pared 2 bases from V and 2 bases from J, leaving 7 bases between. The CDR3 DNA sequence: TGTGCCAGCAGTTTACGAAGTACTGGGGCCAACGTCCTGACTTTC. It codes for CASSLRSTGANVLTF.

The rearrangement links TRBV5-1 to TRBJ1-1; unclear D gene. The CDR3 consists of 19 residues. The V and J ends lost 1 base and 0 bases respectively, with 22 bases between them. In germline, CDR1 is SGHRS, CDR2 YFSETQ. CDR3 in amino acids: CASSLSVKGPGSMNTEAFF. In nucleotides, the CDR3 is TGCGCCAGCAGCTTGTCGGTGAAGGGTCCTGGCTCCATGAACACTGAAGCTTTCTTT.

This clonotype is a singleton in its sample. The gene calls are TRBV12-3 or TRBV12-4 and TRBJ2-1; 8 bases agree with TRBD2. This CDR3 spans 16 amino acids. V lost 4 bases and J lost 6; bases outside the gene matches: 11. The DNA of the CDR3 is TGTGCCAGCAGTTCCGACCCTGGACTAGCAGGCAATGAGCAGTTCTTC. It yields the protein CASSSDPGLAGNEQFF.

The chain uses TRBV3-1 and TRBJ1-3; D unclear. This CDR3 region has 19 residues. Between the trimmed V and J ends, which lost 4 bases and 1 base, there was a span of 23 bases. CDR1 and CDR2 (germline): LGHDT, YNNKEL (reference sequence). CDR3 sequence (DNA): TGTGCCAGCAGCCCCAGAGGGCGGCCTCCCGCGGATTCTGGAAACACCATATATTTT. Encoded protein: CASSPRGRPPADSGNTIYF.

This clonotype was seen once. V gene TRBV12-3 or TRBV12-4 combines with J gene TRBJ1-5; D is unresolved. The V end lost 1 base, the J end lost 2 bases, and 12 bases lay between the germline ends. The CDR3 contains 16 residues. The CDR3 is CASSLVGLSRNQPQHF. The CDR3 DNA follows: TGTGCCAGCAGTTTAGTGGGCCTCTCCCGCAATCAGCCCCAGCATTTT.

The gene calls are TRBV7-3 and TRBJ2-3; TRBD1 matches 8 bases. The CDR3 is 14 residues long. V lost 4 bases and J lost 4; bases outside the gene matches: 4. In germline, CDR1 is SGHTA, CDR2 FQGTGA. The CDR3 protein is CASSSGGYPDTQYF. The CDR3 DNA reads as TGTGCCAGCAGCTCAGGGGGCTACCCAGATACGCAGTATTTT. Filled out from reference TRBV7-3 and TRBJ2-3, the complete variable domain reads GAGVSQTPSNKVTEKGKYVELRCDPISGHTALYWYRQSLGQGPEFLIYFQGTGAADDSGLPNDRFFAVRPEGSVSTLKIQRTERGDSAVYLCASSSGGYPDTQYFGPGTRLTVL.

This clonotype has only a few counts. The rearrangement links TRBV10-3 to TRBJ1-6; D possibly corresponds to TRBD1 (5 bases). Trimming shortened V by 2 bases and J by 10 bases, and 12 bases separated the two germline ends. This CDR3 has 14 amino acids. The germline V gene encodes CDR1 ENHRY and CDR2 SYGVKD. The CDR3 coding sequence is TGTGCCATCAGTGAGGTTCAGGGAATCTCACCCCTCCACTTT. Translated, it gives CAISEVQGISPLHF.

The V and J genes are TRBV29-1 and TRBJ2-7; D remains unclear. Germline CDR1 and CDR2: SQVTM and ANQGSEA. The CDR3 contains 9 residues. Trimming took 8 bases from V and 3 from J, leaving 5 bases between them. CDR3 in DNA: TGCAGCTCTTTCTACGAGCAGTACTTC. This gives the protein CSSFYEQYF.

This chain links TRBV12-3 or TRBV12-4 with TRBJ2-3; the D call may be TRBD1 or TRBD2 (5 bases each). This CDR3 spans 13 amino acids. The V and J ends lost 5 bases and 4 bases respectively, with 10 bases between them. The CDR3 here is CASSRGDPDTQYF. The CDR3 nucleotides are TGTGCCAGCAGTCGAGGGGACCCAGATACGCAGTATTTT.

The V gene is TRBV20-1, the J gene TRBJ1-1; weak D call: TRBD1 (5 bases). This CDR3 region has 15 residues. Germline loops: CDR1 DFQATT, CDR2 SNEGSKA (reference sequence). The CDR3 nucleotides read TGCAGGGGTCCCGGCCCCCCGGGGGGGAACACTGAAGCTTTCTTT. It specifies CRGPGPPGGNTEAFF.

The chain has TRBV18 and TRBJ2-3; D is possibly TRBD1 (6 bases). The CDR3 spans 18 residues. Germline V gene lookup returns CDR1 KGHSH and CDR2 LQKENI. Trimming took 1 base from V and 0 from J, leaving 17 bases between them. The CDR3 DNA reads TGTGCCAGCTCACCACTGATGGTCGGGACATCTAGCACAGATACGCAGTATTTT. This translates into CASSPLMVGTSSTDTQYF.

The chain carries TRBV18 and TRBJ1-5, with D possibly TRBD1 on 5 matching bases. The CDR3 has 14 amino acids. The ends were cut back, 5 bases at V and 0 bases at J, with 8 bases in the middle. The germline V gene has CDR1 KGHSH and CDR2 LQKENI. The CDR3 loop reads CASSEGNSNQPQHF. Written as DNA, the CDR3 is TGTGCCAGCTCAGAGGGGAATAGCAATCAGCCCCAGCATTTT.

The chain uses TRBV7-2 and TRBJ1-1, with 8 bases lining up with TRBD1. Germline loops: CDR1 SGHTA, CDR2 FQGNSA. V lost 5 bases and J lost 10; bases outside the gene matches: 12. The length of the CDR3 is 14 residues. Here the CDR3 reads CASSTTGTGNGAFF. The CDR3 bases are TGTGCCAGCAGCACAACGGGGACAGGCAATGGAGCTTTCTTT.

V is TRBV6-1 and J is TRBJ2-7; 10 bases fit TRBD1. This CDR3 has 14 residues. Germline CDR1 and CDR2: MNHNS and SASEGT. The trim removed 7 bases at V and 4 bases at J, leaving 7 bases unmatched. CDR3 region: CASNVRDRGYEQYF. The DNA for the CDR3 is TGTGCCAGCAACGTCCGGGACAGGGGATACGAGCAGTACTTC.

CDR3 sequence (DNA): TGTGCCAGCAGCCCAGAGGGGACAGGGGTCGGAGAGCAGTACTTC. Protein: CASSPEGTGVGEQYF. The V gene is TRBV11-2, the J gene TRBJ2-7; 10 nucleotides agree with TRBD1. CDR3 length equals 15 residues. With 5 bases clipped from V and 7 bases from J, the junction kept 11 bases outside the gene matches. Germline V gives CDR1 SGHAT, CDR2 FQNNGV. Full variable domain (remainder filled in from reference TRBV11-2 and TRBJ2-7): EAGVAQSPRYKIIEKRQSVAFWCNPISGHATLYWYQQILGQGPKLLIQFQNNGVVDDSQLPKDRFSAERLKGVDSTLKIQPAKLEDSAVYLCASSPEGTGVGEQYFGPGTRLTVT.

CDR3 DNA: TGCAGTGCTCAGTCCATAAGCTCTAGAAATGAGCAGTTCTTC. Protein: CSAQSISSRNEQFF. The chain recombines TRBV20-1 with TRBJ2-1; D is unresolved. This CDR3 region has 14 residues. Germline values: CDR1 DFQATT, CDR2 SNEGSKA (reference sequence). V lost 5 bases and J lost 7, with 18 bases in between.

This chain connects TRBV9 to TRBJ1-2; D perhaps matches TRBD1 (5 bases). This CDR3 spans 16 amino acids. Germline-derived CDR1 and CDR2 are SGDLS and YYNGEE. Trimming removed 4 bases from V and 4 bases from J, with 20 bases in between. Written as DNA, the CDR3 is TGTGCCAGCAGCCCCCAAGTAGGGCCGGGGACCTATGGCTACACCTTC. Amino acid sequence: CASSPQVGPGTYGYTF.

This chain uses TRBV12-3 or TRBV12-4 with TRBJ1-4; no firm D call. V gave up 6 bases and J gave up 12 bases, with 14 bases separating them. The CDR3 is 12 residues long. This CDR3 reads CASSPQPGELFF. The CDR3 coding sequence is TGTGCCAGCAGCCCACAGCCTGGGGAACTGTTTTTT.

The chain links TRBV4-1 to TRBJ1-6; D is possibly TRBD1 (5 bases). CDR3 length: 16 amino acids. The germline gives CDR1 MGHRA, CDR2 YSYEKL. The V and J ends lost 4 bases and 8 bases respectively, with 18 bases between them. The CDR3 DNA sequence: TGCGCCAGCAGCCGAGTATGGGAATCGGGGGATTCACCCCTCCACTTT. Residues: CASSRVWESGDSPLHF.